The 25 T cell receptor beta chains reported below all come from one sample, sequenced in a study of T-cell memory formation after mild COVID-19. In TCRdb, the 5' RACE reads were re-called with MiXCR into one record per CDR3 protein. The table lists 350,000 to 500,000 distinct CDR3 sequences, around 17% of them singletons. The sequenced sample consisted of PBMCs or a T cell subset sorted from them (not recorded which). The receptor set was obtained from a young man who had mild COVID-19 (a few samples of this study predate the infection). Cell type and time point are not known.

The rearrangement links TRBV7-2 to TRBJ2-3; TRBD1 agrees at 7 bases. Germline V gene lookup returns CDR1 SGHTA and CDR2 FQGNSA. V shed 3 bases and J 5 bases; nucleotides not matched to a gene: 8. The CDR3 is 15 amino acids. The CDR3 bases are TGTGCCAGCAGCTTCGAGGGGGCAGTAGGAGATACGCAGTATTTT. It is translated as CASSFEGAVGDTQYF.

CDR3 amino acids: CASSAGIVDTGELFF. The DNA for the CDR3 is TGTGCCAGCAGTGCAGGAATAGTAGACACCGGGGAGCTGTTTTTT. The rearrangement links TRBV2 to TRBJ2-2; D unclear. The germline V gene has CDR1 SNHLY and CDR2 FYNNEI. This CDR3 is built from 15 residues. V lost 4 bases and J 3 bases, leaving 12 bases between the germline ends.

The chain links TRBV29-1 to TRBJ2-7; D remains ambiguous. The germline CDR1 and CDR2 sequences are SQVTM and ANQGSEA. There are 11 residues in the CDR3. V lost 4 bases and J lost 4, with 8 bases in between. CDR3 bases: TGCAGCGTTGTACTCGGATACGAGCAGTACTTC. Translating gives CSVVLGYEQYF.

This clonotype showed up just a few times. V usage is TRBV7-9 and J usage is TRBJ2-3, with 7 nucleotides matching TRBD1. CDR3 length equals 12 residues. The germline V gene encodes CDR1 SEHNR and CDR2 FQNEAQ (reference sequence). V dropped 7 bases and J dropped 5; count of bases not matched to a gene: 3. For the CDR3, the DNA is TGTGCCAGCAACCCAGGGGGAGATACGCAGTATTTT. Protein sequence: CASNPGGDTQYF.

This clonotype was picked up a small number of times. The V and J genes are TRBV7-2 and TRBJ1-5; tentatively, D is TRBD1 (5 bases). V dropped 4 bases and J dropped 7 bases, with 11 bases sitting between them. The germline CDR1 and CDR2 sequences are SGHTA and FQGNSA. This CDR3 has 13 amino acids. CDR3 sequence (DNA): TGTGCCAGCAGCTCGCGGAGGGGCCAGCCCCAGCATTTT. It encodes CASSSRRGQPQHF.

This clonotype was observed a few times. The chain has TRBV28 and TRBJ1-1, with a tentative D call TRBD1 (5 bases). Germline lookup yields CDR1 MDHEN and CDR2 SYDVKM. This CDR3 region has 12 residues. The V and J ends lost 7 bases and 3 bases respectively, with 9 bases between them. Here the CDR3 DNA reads TGTGCCAGCACGGGGACCTACACTGAAGCTTTCTTT. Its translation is CASTGTYTEAFF.

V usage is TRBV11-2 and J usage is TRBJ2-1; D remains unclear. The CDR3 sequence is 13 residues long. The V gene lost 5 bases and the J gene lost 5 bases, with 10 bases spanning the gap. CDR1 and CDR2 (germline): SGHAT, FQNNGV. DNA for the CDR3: TGTGCCAGCAGCAGGTATGACCACAATGAGCAGTTCTTC. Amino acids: CASSRYDHNEQFF.

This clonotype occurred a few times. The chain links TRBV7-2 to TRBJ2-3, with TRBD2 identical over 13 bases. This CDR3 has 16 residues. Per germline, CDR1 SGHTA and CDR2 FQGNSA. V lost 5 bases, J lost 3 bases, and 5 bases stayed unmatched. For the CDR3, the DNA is TGTGCCAGCAGCGCTACTAGCGGGGGGGTGACAGATACGCAGTATTTT. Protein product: CASSATSGGVTDTQYF.

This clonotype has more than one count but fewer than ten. CDR3 sequence: CSATTHLGRGDIQYF. Written as DNA, the CDR3 is TGCAGTGCAACGACGCACCTGGGGCGCGGGGACATTCAGTACTTC. J is TRBJ2-4 and V is TRBV20-1; D possibly corresponds to TRBD2 (6 bases). CDR1 DFQATT and CDR2 SNEGSKA come from the germline V gene (reference sequence). With 6 bases removed from V and 8 bases from J, the gap between germline ends came to 23 bases. The CDR3 extends over 15 amino acids.

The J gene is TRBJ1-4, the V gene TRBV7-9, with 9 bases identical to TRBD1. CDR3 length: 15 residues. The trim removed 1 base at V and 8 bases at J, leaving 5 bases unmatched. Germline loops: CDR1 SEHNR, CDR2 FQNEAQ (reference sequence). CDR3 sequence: CASSLGTGESEKLFF. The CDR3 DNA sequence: TGTGCCAGCAGCTTAGGGACAGGGGAGTCGGAAAAACTGTTTTTT.

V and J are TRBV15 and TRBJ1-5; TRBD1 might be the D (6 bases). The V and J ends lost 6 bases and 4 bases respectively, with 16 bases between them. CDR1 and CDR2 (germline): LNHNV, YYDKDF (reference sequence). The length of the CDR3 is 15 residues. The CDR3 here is CATSGPGAGNQPQHF. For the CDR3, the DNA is TGTGCCACCAGTGGTCCGGGGGCGGGAAATCAGCCCCAGCATTTT.

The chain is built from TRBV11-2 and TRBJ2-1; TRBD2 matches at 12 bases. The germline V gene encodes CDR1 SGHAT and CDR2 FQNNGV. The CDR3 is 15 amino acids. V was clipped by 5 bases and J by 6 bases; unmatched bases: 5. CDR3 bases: TGTGCCAGCAGCCGGACTAGCGGGGACTTCAATGAGCAGTTCTTC. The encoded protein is CASSRTSGDFNEQFF.

The CDR3 here is CASSSVSGGDIQYF. In DNA, the CDR3 is TGTGCCAGCAGCTCCGTGAGCGGGGGGGACATTCAGTACTTC. The V and J genes are TRBV7-8 and TRBJ2-4; 10 nucleotides match TRBD2. Germline V gene sequence: CDR1 SGHVS, CDR2 FQNEAQ. The ends lost 4 bases at V and 8 bases at J; junction bases unmatched: 5. This CDR3 is built from 14 residues.

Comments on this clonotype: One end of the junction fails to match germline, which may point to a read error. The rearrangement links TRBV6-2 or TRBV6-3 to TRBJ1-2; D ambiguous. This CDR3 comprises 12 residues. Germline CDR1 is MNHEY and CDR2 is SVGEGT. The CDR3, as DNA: TGCCCCCGGCGGGTAAAGAACTATGGCTACACCTTC. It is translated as CPRRVKNYGYTF.

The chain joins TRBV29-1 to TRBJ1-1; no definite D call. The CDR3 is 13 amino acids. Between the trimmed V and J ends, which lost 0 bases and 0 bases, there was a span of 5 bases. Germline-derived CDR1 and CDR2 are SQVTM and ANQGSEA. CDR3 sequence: CSVEEVLNTEAFF. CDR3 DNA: TGCAGCGTTGAAGAAGTATTGAACACTGAAGCTTTCTTT. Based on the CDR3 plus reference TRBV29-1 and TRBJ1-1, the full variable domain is SAVISQKPSRDICQRGTSLTIQCQVDSQVTMMFWYRQQPGQSLTLIATANQGSEATYESGFVIDKFPISRPNLTFSTLTVSNMSPEDSSIYLCSVEEVLNTEAFFGQGTRLTVV.

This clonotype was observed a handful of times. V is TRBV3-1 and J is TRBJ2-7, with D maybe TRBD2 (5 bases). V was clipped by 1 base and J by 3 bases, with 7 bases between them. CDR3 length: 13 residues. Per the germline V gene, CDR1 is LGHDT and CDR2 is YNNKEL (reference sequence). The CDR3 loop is CASSQGTHYEQYV. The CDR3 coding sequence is TGTGCCAGCAGCCAAGGGACTCACTACGAGCAGTACGTC.

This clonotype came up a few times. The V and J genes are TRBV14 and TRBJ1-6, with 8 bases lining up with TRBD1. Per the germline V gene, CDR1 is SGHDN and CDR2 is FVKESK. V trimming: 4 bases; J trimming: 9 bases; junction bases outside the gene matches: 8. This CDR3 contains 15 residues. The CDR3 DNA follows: TGTGCCAGCAGCCTTCACAGGGGGGGAGGTTCACCCCTCCACTTT. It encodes CASSLHRGGGSPLHF.

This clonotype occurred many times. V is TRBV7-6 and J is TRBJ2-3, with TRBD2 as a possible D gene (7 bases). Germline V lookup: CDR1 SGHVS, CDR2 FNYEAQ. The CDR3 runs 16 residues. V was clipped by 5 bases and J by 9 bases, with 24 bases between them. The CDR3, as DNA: TGTGCCAGCAGCCTAGGCCAAGGGGGGGTAGGAGGGACGCAGTATTTT. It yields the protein CASSLGQGGVGGTQYF.

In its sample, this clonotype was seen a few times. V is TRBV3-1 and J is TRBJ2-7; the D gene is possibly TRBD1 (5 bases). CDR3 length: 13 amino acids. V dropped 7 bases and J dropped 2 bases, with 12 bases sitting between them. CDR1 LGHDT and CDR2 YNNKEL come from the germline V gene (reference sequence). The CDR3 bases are TGTGCCAGCACTTTAAAGGGGACCTACGAGCAGTACTTC. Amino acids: CASTLKGTYEQYF.

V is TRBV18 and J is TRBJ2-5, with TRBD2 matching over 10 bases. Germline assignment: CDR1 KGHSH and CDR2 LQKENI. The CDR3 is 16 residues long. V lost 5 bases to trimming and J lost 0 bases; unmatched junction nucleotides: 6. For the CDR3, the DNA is TGTGCCAGCTCAAGGGCGGGACTAGCGTACCAAGAGACCCAGTACTTC. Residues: CASSRAGLAYQETQYF.

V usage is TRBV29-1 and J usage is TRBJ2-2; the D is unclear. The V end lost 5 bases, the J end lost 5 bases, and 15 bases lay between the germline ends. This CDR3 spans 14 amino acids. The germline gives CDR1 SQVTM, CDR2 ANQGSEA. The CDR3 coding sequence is TGCAGCGTTCTCGGGTGGGCCGGAACCGGGGAGCTGTTTTTT. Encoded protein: CSVLGWAGTGELFF.

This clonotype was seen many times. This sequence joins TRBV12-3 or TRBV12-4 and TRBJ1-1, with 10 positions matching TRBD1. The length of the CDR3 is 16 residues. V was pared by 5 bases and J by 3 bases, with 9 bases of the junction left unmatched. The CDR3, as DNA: TGTGCCAGCAGTCAGGACAGGGGGAAATTCTACACTGAAGCTTTCTTT. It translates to CASSQDRGKFYTEAFF.

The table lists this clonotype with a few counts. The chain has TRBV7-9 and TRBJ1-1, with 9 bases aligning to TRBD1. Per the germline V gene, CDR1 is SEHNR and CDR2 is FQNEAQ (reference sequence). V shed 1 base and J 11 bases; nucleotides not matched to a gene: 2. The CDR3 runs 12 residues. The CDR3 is CASSLVGQGAFF. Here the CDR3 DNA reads TGTGCCAGCAGCTTAGTGGGACAGGGTGCTTTCTTT.

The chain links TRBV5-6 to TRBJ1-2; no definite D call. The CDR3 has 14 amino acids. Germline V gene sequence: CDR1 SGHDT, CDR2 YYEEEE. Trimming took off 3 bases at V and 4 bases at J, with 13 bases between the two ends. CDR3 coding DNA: TGTGCCAGCAGCTCCAAGGGTCCGGCCTATGGCTACACCTTC. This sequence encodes CASSSKGPAYGYTF.

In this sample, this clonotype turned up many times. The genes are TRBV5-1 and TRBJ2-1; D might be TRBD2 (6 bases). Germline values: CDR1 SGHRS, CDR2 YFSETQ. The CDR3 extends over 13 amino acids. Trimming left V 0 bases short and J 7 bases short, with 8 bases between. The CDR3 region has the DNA TGCGCCAGCAGCTTGGGCGGGGCAAATGAGCAGTTCTTC. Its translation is CASSLGGANEQFF.